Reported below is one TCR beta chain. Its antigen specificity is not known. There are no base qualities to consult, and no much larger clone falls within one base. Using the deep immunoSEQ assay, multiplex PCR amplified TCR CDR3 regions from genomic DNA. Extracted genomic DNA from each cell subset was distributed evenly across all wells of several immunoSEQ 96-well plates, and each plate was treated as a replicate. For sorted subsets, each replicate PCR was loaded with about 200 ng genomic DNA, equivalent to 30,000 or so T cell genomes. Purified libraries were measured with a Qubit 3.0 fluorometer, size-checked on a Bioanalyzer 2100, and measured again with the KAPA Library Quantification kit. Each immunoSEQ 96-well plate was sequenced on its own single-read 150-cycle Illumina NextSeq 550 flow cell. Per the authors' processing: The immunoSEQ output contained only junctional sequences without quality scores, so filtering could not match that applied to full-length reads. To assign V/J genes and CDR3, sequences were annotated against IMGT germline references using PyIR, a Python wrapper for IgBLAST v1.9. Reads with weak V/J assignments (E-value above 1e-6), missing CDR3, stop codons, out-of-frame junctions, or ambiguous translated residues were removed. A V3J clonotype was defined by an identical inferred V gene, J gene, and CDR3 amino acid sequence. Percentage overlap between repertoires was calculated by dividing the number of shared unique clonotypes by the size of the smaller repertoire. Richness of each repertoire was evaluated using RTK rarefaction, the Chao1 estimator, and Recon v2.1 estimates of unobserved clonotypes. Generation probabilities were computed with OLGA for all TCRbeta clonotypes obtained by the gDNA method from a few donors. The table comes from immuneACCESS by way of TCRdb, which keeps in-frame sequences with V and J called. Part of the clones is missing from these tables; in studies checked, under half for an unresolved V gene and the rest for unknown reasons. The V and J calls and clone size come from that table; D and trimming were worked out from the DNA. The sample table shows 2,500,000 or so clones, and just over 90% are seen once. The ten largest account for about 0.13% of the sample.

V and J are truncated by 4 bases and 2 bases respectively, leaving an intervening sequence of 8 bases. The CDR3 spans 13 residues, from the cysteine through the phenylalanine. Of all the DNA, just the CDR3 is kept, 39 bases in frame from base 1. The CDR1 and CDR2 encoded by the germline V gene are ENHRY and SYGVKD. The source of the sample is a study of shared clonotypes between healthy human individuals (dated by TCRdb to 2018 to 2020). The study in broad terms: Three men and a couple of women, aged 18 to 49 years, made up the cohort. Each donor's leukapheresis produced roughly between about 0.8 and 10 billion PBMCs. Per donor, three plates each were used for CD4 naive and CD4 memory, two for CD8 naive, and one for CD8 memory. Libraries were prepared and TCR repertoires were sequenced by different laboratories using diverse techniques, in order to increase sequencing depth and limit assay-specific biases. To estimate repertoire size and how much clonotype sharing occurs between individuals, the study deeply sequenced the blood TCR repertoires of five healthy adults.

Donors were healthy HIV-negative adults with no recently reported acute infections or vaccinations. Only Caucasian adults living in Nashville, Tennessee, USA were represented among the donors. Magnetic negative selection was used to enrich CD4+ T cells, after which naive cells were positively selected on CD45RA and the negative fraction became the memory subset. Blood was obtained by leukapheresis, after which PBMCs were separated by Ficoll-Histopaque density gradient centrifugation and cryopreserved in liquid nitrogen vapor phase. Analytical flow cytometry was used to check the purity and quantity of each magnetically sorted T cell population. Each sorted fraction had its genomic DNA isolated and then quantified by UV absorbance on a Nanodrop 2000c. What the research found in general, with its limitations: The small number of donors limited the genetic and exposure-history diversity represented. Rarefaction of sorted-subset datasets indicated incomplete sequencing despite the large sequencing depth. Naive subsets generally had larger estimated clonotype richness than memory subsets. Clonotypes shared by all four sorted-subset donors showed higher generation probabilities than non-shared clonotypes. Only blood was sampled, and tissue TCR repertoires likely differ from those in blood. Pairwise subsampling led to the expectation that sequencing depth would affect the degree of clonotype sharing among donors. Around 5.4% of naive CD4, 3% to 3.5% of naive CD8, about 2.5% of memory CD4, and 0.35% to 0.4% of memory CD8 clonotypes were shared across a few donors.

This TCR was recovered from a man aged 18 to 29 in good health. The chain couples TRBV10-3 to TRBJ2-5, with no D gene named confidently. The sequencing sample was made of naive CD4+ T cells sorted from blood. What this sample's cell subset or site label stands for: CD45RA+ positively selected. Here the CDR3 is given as CAISGKGQETQYF. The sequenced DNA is TGTGCCATCAGTGGGAAGGGACAAGAGACCCAGTACTTC.